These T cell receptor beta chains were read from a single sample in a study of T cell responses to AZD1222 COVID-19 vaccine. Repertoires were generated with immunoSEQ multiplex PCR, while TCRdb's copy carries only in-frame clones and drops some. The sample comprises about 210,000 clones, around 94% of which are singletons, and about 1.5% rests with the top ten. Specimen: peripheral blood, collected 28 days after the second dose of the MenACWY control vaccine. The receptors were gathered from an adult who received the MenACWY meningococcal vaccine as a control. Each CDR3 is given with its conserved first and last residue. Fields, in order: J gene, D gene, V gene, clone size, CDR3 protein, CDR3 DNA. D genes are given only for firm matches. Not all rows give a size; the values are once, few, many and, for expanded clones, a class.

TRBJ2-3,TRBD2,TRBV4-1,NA,CASSQRLAGDITDTQYF,TGCGCCAGCAGCCAGCGACTAGCGGGGGATATCACAGATACGCAGTATTTT
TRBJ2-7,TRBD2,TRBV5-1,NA,CASRYRSGGAYEQYF,TGCGCCAGCAGGTACCGTAGCGGGGGGGCCTACGAGCAGTACTTC
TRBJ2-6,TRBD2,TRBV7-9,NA,CASSSLAGGSGANVLTF,TGTGCCAGCAGTAGTTTAGCGGGAGGGTCTGGGGCCAACGTCCTGACTTTC
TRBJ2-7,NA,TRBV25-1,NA,CASSVGSSYEQYF,TGTGCCAGCAGTGTAGGTAGCTCCTACGAGCAGTACTTC
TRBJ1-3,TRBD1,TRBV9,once,CASSQRVQGSSGNTIYF,TGTGCCAGCAGCCAAAGGGTACAGGGGAGCTCTGGAAACACCATATATTTT
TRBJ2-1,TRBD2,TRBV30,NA,CAWSEGTTSYNEQFF,TGTGCCTGGAGCGAAGGGACTACCTCCTACAATGAGCAGTTCTTC
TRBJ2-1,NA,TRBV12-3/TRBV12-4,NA,CASSQEYNEQFF,TGTGCCAGCAGTCAAGAGTACAATGAGCAGTTCTTC
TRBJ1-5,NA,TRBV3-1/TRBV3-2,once,CASSSEGSNQPQHF,TGTGCCAGCAGCTCAGAGGGTAGCAATCAGCCCCAGCATTTT
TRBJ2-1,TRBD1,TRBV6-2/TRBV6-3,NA,CASSPPGQGYEQFF,TGTGCCAGCAGTCCCCCGGGACAGGGCTATGAGCAGTTCTTC
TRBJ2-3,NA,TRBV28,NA,CASSVRRTDTQYF,TGTGCCAGCAGTGTCCGACGTACAGATACGCAGTATTTT
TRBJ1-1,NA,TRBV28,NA,CASRKNTEAFF,TGTGCCAGCAGGAAGAACACTGAAGCTTTCTTT
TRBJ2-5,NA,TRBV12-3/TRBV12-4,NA,CASSSGVQETQYF,TGTGCCAGCAGTTCGGGCGTACAAGAGACCCAGTACTTC
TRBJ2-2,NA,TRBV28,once,CASSPAQDAGELFF,TGTGCCAGCAGCCCTGCCCAGGACGCCGGGGAGCTGTTTTTT
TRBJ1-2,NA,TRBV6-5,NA,CASSYSGSYTF,TGTGCCAGCAGTTACTCAGGGAGCTACACCTTC
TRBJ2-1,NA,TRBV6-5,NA,CASSSGFEQFF,TGTGCCAGCAGTTCAGGGTTTGAGCAGTTCTTC
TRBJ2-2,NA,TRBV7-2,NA,CASSPNQGRTGELFF,TGTGCCAGCAGCCCCAACCAGGGTAGAACCGGGGAGCTGTTTTTT
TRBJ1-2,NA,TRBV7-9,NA,CASSSQAGWDGYTF,TGTGCCAGCAGCTCCCAGGCAGGGTGGGATGGCTACACCTTC
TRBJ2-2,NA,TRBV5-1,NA,CASSLRNTGELFF,TGCGCCAGCAGCCTCCGGAACACCGGGGAGCTGTTTTTT
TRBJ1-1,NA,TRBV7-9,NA,CASSIGSVRLYTEAFF,TGTGCCAGCAGCATCGGGTCTGTCAGACTTTACACTGAAGCTTTCTTT
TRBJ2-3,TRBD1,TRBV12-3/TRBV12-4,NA,CASSSGTGRTQYF,TGTGCCAGCAGTTCCGGGACAGGTCGTACGCAGTATTTT
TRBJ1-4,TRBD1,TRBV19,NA,CASRRQGDEKLFF,TGTGCCAGTAGGCGACAGGGCGACGAAAAACTGTTTTTT
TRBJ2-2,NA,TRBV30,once,CAWSPGGQRGLSGELFF,TGTGCCTGGAGTCCCGGTGGCCAGAGAGGATTGTCCGGGGAGCTGTTTTTT
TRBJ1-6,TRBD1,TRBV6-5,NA,CASSRQGSSPLHF,TGTGCCAGCAGTAGACAGGGGAGTTCACCCCTCCACTTT
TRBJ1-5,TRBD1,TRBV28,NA,CASSADREDQPQHF,TGTGCCAGCAGCGCAGACAGGGAGGATCAGCCCCAGCATTTT
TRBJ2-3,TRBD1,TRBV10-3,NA,CAISEDRGLRDTQYF,TGTGCCATCAGTGAGGACAGGGGGCTCCGAGATACGCAGTATTTT
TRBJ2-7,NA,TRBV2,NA,CASKGAGNEQYF,TGTGCCAGCAAGGGGGCGGGGAATGAGCAGTACTTC
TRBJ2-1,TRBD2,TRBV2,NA,CASSAASGGQQFF,TGTGCCAGCAGTGCGGCTAGCGGGGGGCAGCAGTTCTTC
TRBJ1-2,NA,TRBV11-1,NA,CASSSGEIYGYTF,TGTGCCAGCAGCTCGGGGGAAATCTATGGCTACACCTTC
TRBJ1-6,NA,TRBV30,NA,CAWCRGPEVTPLHF,TGTGCCTGGTGTCGGGGCCCAGAGGTTACACCCCTCCACTTT
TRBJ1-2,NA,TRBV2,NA,CASIGQYGYTF,TGTGCCAGCATCGGACAGTATGGCTACACCTTC
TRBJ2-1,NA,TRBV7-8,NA,CASSLETHNEQFF,TGTGCCAGCAGCTTAGAGACTCACAATGAGCAGTTCTTC
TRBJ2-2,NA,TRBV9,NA,CASSVTDRNTGELFF,TGTGCCAGCAGCGTGACGGACAGAAACACCGGGGAGCTGTTTTTT
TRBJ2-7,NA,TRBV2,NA,CASSEGDVSYEQYF,TGTGCCAGCAGTGAAGGTGACGTCTCCTACGAGCAGTACTTC
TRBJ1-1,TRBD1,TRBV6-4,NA,CASSDDRDTEAFF,TGTGCCAGCAGTGACGACAGGGACACTGAAGCTTTCTTT
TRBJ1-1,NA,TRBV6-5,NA,CASSYDRSTEAFF,TGTGCCAGCAGTTACGATCGGAGCACTGAAGCTTTCTTT
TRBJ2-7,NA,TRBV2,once,CASSDRLSHEQYF,TGTGCCAGCAGTGACCGACTATCGCACGAGCAGTACTTC
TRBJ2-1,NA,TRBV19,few,CASSTTKISYNEQFF,TGTGCCAGTAGTACAACTAAGATTTCCTACAATGAGCAGTTCTTC
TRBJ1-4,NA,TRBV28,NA,CASSLKLGSTNEKLFF,TGTGCCAGCAGTTTAAAATTGGGGTCGACTAATGAAAAACTGTTTTTT
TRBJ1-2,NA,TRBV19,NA,CASSIAAGGGAGYTF,TGTGCCAGTAGTATAGCGGCAGGTGGGGGCGCCGGCTACACCTTC
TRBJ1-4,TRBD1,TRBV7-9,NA,CASSPGTAKEKLFF,TGTGCCAGCAGCCCAGGGACAGCGAAGGAAAAACTGTTTTTT
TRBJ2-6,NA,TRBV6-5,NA,CASSYGGTGANVLTF,TGTGCCAGCAGTTACGGGGGGACTGGGGCCAACGTCCTGACTTTC
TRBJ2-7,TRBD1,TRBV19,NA,CASSEIGTGPHEQYF,TGTGCCAGTAGCGAAATCGGGACAGGGCCTCATGAGCAGTACTTC
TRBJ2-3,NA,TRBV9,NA,CASSPRKGSDTQYF,TGTGCCAGCAGCCCCCGAAAGGGGTCAGATACGCAGTATTTT
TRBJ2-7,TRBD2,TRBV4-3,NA,CASSQEGTSVEQYF,TGCGCCAGCAGCCAAGAAGGGACTAGTGTTGAGCAGTACTTC
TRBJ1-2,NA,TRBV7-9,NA,CASSRTENYGYTF,TGTGCCAGCAGCCGTACTGAGAACTATGGCTACACCTTC
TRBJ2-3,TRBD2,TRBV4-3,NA,CASSQGLAGVTDTQYF,TGCGCCAGCAGCCAAGGACTAGCGGGGGTCACAGATACGCAGTATTTT
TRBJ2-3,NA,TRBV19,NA,CATTDRTDTQYF,TGTGCCACCACGGACAGAACAGATACGCAGTATTTT
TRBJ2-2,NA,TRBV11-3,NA,CASSLAGKNTGELFF,TGTGCCAGCAGCTTAGCCGGGAAGAACACCGGGGAGCTGTTTTTT
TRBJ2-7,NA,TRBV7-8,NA,CASSLVGSEQYF,TGTGCCAGCAGCTTAGTGGGTTCCGAGCAGTACTTC
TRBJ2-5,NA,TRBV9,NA,CASSPGALTAETQYF,TGTGCCAGCAGCCCAGGAGCACTAACGGCGGAGACCCAGTACTTC
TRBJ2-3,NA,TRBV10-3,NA,CAISEFQTDTQYF,TGTGCCATCAGTGAGTTTCAGACAGATACGCAGTATTTT
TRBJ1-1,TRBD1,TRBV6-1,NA,CASRETGVVTEAFF,TGTGCCAGCAGAGAAACAGGGGTTGTCACTGAAGCTTTCTTT
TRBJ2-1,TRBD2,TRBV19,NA,CASRGTSGPNEQFF,TGTGCCAGCAGGGGGACTAGCGGACCCAATGAGCAGTTCTTC
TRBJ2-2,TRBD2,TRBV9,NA,CASSLRLAGLNGELFF,TGTGCCAGCAGCCTAAGACTAGCGGGGTTGAACGGGGAGCTGTTTTTT
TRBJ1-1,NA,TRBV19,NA,CASSKPAMNTEAFF,TGTGCCAGTAGTAAGCCCGCAATGAACACTGAAGCTTTCTTT
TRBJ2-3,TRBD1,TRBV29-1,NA,CSVTGVVTDTQYF,TGCAGCGTCACAGGGGTAGTCACAGATACGCAGTATTTT
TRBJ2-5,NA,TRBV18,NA,CASSTLETQYF,TGTGCCAGCTCCACCTTGGAGACCCAGTACTTC
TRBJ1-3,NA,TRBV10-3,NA,CAIRLTPTSGNTIYF,TGTGCCATCAGGTTAACACCCACCTCTGGAAACACCATATATTTT
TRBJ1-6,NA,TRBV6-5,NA,CAIESSLAGKSPLHF,TGTGCCATAGAATCGTCGCTTGCAGGGAAATCACCCCTCCACTTT
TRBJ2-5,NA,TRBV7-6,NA,CASSTGTSTQETQYF,TGTGCCAGCAGCACCGGGACCTCCACACAAGAGACCCAGTACTTC